This T cell receptor beta chain appears in the sequencing data of a study of cytomegalovirus exposure and HLA in healthy donors. Study-wide results and caveats: When the data were analyzed later, several of the most significant clusters appeared to be linked to common viral pathogens. By HLA locus, TCR association rates varied in a later analysis, with DRB1 showing the most and HLA-C the fewest. Presence/absence analyses treated sequencing depth as roughly uniform across donors.

The PCR was carried out with 60 Vbeta primers and 13 Jbeta primers. Sequencing used immunoSEQ multiplex PCR; TCRdb keeps in-frame clones, though not all of them. The data hold under 130,000 clones, with about 70% observed a single time. The CDR3 spans 18 residues. V shed 0 bases and J 1 base; nucleotides not matched to a gene: 8. CDR1 and CDR2 from the germline V gene are LGHNA and YSLEER. Concerning this clone itself: The antigen is not known.

The chain is built from TRBV4-3 and TRBJ2-2; 7 bases align to TRBD2. The sequencing sample was made of PBMCs. This TCR was sampled from a man younger than 40 in good health and CMV-seronegative. The CDR3 coding sequence is TGCGCCAGCAGCCAAGAAGTTGGCGGGAGTAGGAACACCGGGGAGCTGTTTTTT. Translation gives CASSQEVGGSRNTGELFF.